This T cell receptor beta chain is drawn from a study of blood T cell repertoires in COVID-19 (dated by TCRdb to about 2020). Background for the entire study: Samples from collaborators originated in the United States, Italy and Spain and spanned both the acute and convalescent phases of COVID-19. The prospective study material was composed of cDNA or gDNA derived from T cells, B-cell-depleted T cells, or PBMCs. Deeply sampled blood TCRbeta repertoires from subjects exposed to, actively infected with, or recovered from COVID-19 were included in the dataset. The repertoires were released in a freely available public database meant as a resource for research on the immune response to SARS-CoV-2. The samples were drawn from the first 160 participants of the ongoing ImmuneRACE study and from 950 to 1,500 subjects provided by 6 global collaborators. Sample metadata almost always included a de-identified subject ID, COVID-19 status, age in years and sex. Where available, HLA class I and class II types were obtained from metadata supplied by the sample provider rather than from assay-based typing.

The immunoSEQ Assay, a bias-controlled multiplex PCR, was used to amplify TCRbeta CDR3 regions from genomic DNA. The original pipeline was this. Nucleated cell counts per sample were estimated from amplification of reference gene primers within the assay. To quantify the absolute abundance of each unique TCRbeta CDR3 rearrangement, sequence reads were collapsed and filtered. For each sample, productive Simpson clonality was calculated as the square root of Simpson's diversity index over productive rearrangements. Drawn from immuneACCESS, this table holds only the in-frame rearrangements with V and J called that TCRdb kept. Clones are partly lost; checked studies trace under half to an unresolved V gene and leave the rest unexplained. That table is the source of V, J and clone size, and D and trimming were worked out from the DNA. This sample comprises some 31,000 clones, roughly 91% of them detected only once. The top ten clones comprise 13% of the sample.

With respect to this clone: Its target antigen remains unknown. Base qualities are not at hand, and no much larger clone is one base apart.

Points the paper makes about the study in general: How much clinical and demographic metadata was included differed by source and by participant, and the metadata was provided uncurated.

Collaborating institutions collected whole blood in K2EDTA tubes following their own protocols. For TCRbeta analysis, collaborators shipped samples as frozen whole blood, isolated PBMCs, or DNA extracted from either of those sample types. V is clipped by 3 bases and J by 3 bases, and the sequence between their germline boundaries is 19 bases long. Based on the germline V gene, the CDR1 and CDR2 sequences are KGHSH and LQKENI. The CDR3 runs 17 amino acids, cysteine and phenylalanine included. Kept here is only the CDR3 DNA, which spans 51 bases and is read in frame from base 1. The receptor was isolated from a man between 65 and 85 years old with active COVID-19. The chain was built from TRBV18 and TRBJ2-3, with the D segment identity uncertain. The sample was peripheral blood. The CDR3 region has the sequence CASSPLLSRDGTDTQYF. Read as DNA, the sequence is TGTGCCAGCTCACCCTTATTATCTAGAGACGGAACAGATACGCAGTATTTT.